Presented here are 27 T cell receptor beta chains from one specimen sequenced in a study of blood T cell repertoires in COVID-19. Sequenced by immunoSEQ multiplex PCR; TCRdb stores in-frame clones only, minus some. The table includes about 210,000 clones, around four fifths detected once. Input material: peripheral blood. Source of these receptors: a woman between 40 and 55 years old with active or convalescent COVID-19.

V usage is TRBV7-9 and J usage is TRBJ2-1, with D perhaps TRBD2 (5 bases). V lost 2 bases to trimming and J lost 2 bases, with 7 bases between them. The CDR3 runs to 14 residues. The germline CDR1 and CDR2 sequences are SEHNR and FQNEAQ (reference sequence). The CDR3 sequence: CASSLREPYNEQFF. The CDR3, as DNA: TGTGCCAGCAGCTTACGGGAACCCTACAATGAGCAGTTCTTC.

This rearrangement joins TRBV7-2 to TRBJ1-6; TRBD1 matches at 7 bases. V trimming: 3 bases; J trimming: 7 bases; junction bases outside the gene matches: 18. The CDR3 has 19 residues. Germline assignment: CDR1 SGHTA and CDR2 FQGNSA. CDR3 residues: CASSFSRTIRDSGNSPLHF. The CDR3 nucleotides read TGTGCCAGCAGCTTTAGTAGGACCATTAGGGACAGCGGCAATTCACCCCTCCACTTT.

The chain has TRBV14 and TRBJ2-6; 11 bases line up with TRBD1. The CDR3 is made up of 17 amino acids. Germline trimming cut 5 bases from V and 3 bases from J; bases unmatched to any gene: 6. Per the germline V gene, CDR1 is SGHDN and CDR2 is FVKESK. The CDR3 bases are TGTGCCAGCAGCACGTGGACAGGGGGCTTTGGGGCCAACGTCCTGACTTTC. This gives the protein CASSTWTGGFGANVLTF.

The chain combines TRBV6-6 with TRBJ1-5, with a tentative D call TRBD1 (6 bases). Trimming stripped 7 bases from V and 0 bases from J, with 16 bases between. Germline V gene lookup returns CDR1 MNHNY and CDR2 SVGAGI (reference sequence). The CDR3 extends over 16 amino acids. The CDR3 protein is CASTVRGQNSNQPQHF. The CDR3 DNA reads as TGTGCCAGCACCGTCCGAGGACAGAATAGCAATCAGCCCCAGCATTTT.

This chain links TRBV27 with TRBJ2-1; 11 nucleotides align to TRBD2. The CDR3 is made up of 15 amino acids. Germline V gives CDR1 MNHEY, CDR2 SMNVEV (reference sequence). V gave up 6 bases and J gave up 7 bases; unmatched junction bases: 8. In DNA, the CDR3 is TGTGCCAGCAGCCTTGTAGCGGGAGGGTGGAATGAGCAGTTCTTC. Protein: CASSLVAGGWNEQFF.

The chain recombines TRBV5-5 with TRBJ2-7, with D perhaps matching TRBD2 (6 bases). The germline gives CDR1 SGHKS, CDR2 YYEKEE (reference sequence). V was cut by 1 base and J by 1 base, with 9 bases left in between. The CDR3 is 14 residues long. CDR3 in DNA: TGTGCCAGCAGCTTGTATAGCGGTTCCTACGAGCAGTACTTC. It translates to CASSLYSGSYEQYF.

V usage is TRBV5-5 and J usage is TRBJ2-1; D is uncertain. The V and J ends lost 6 bases and 9 bases respectively, with 10 bases between them. Per germline, CDR1 SGHKS and CDR2 YYEKEE (reference sequence). This CDR3 contains 11 residues. CDR3 sequence: CASIKLAEQFF. The CDR3 coding sequence is TGTGCCAGCATAAAGTTGGCTGAGCAGTTCTTC.

The genes are TRBV19 and TRBJ1-1; possible D gene TRBD1, 5 bases. The V gene's germline CDR1 is LNHDA and CDR2 SQIVND (reference sequence). The CDR3 contains 12 residues. Trimming pared 7 bases from V and 11 bases from J, leaving 17 bases between. The CDR3 nucleotides read TGTGCCAGTACCGACGGGAGCCGGGGGGCTTTCTTT. This sequence encodes CASTDGSRGAFF.

Details on this clone: The DNA is left out, because the CDR3 cannot be placed on it with certainty; the CDR3 is given as TCRdb lists it. V and J are TRBV10-3 and TRBJ2-3; the listed D gene, TRBD2, was not tested against the DNA. With termini counted, the CDR3 has 15 amino acids. Germline V gene data show CDR1 as ENHRY and CDR2 as SYGVKD. The CDR3 spells CAISGFGEGADTQYF.

V usage is TRBV9 and J usage is TRBJ1-1; D remains ambiguous. The CDR3 has 12 residues. The V and J ends lost 3 bases and 11 bases respectively, with 14 bases between them. CDR1 and CDR2 (germline): SGDLS, YYNGEE. CDR3 loop: CASSGGSIGAFF. The CDR3 region has the DNA TGTGCCAGCAGCGGAGGGTCCATTGGGGCTTTCTTT.

This chain links TRBV6-5 with TRBJ2-7; 10 bases line up with TRBD1. CDR1 and CDR2 (germline): MNHEY, SVGAGI. V was clipped by 5 bases and J by 6 bases; unmatched bases: 7. This CDR3 has 14 residues. This chain's CDR3 is CASSRTGGSLEQYF. DNA of the CDR3: TGTGCCAGCAGTCGGACAGGGGGTTCCCTCGAGCAGTACTTC.

This chain links TRBV6-2 or TRBV6-3 with TRBJ2-7; D is possibly TRBD1 (6 bases). The CDR3 loop spans 16 amino acids. V was clipped by 5 bases and J by 3 bases, with 20 bases between them. In germline, CDR1 is MNHEY, CDR2 SVGEGT. The CDR3 reads CASSKDGQWTGYEQYF. The CDR3 DNA follows: TGTGCCAGCAGTAAAGATGGACAGTGGACCGGCTACGAGCAGTACTTC.

The table lists this clone with a count of one. V gene TRBV28 combines with J gene TRBJ1-2; possibly TRBD1 for D (5 bases). V lost 3 bases and J lost 8, with 10 bases in between. In germline, CDR1 is MDHEN, CDR2 SYDVKM. The CDR3 extends over 12 amino acids. CDR3: CASSFGGDGYTF. DNA for the CDR3: TGTGCCAGCAGTTTCGGAGGGGACGGCTACACCTTC.

The rearrangement links TRBV19 to TRBJ2-1, with 9 bases identical to TRBD2. Unmatched junction bases numbered 7, after V lost 9 bases and J lost 10 bases. Per germline, CDR1 LNHDA and CDR2 SQIVND (reference sequence). This CDR3 has 12 amino acids. The CDR3 is CARPGLAWEQFF. The CDR3 DNA sequence: TGTGCCAGGCCGGGACTAGCATGGGAGCAGTTCTTC.

CDR3 protein: CASSSDRGGTEAFF. The CDR3 DNA is TGTGCCAGCAGTTCGGACAGGGGGGGCACTGAAGCTTTCTTT. V is TRBV6-6 and J is TRBJ1-1, with 10 bases lining up with TRBD1. Trimming took 4 bases from V and 4 from J; bases not matched to a gene: 3. Germline lookup yields CDR1 MNHNY and CDR2 SVGAGI (reference sequence). CDR3 length: 14 residues.

The chain combines TRBV5-5 with TRBJ2-2; D gene unclear. The CDR3 length is 12 residues. Trimming left V 4 bases short and J 5 bases short, with 6 bases between. CDR1 is SGHKS and CDR2 is YYEKEE in the germline V gene (reference sequence). In nucleotides, the CDR3 is TGTGCCAGCAGCCCAACAACCGGGGAGCTGTTTTTT. As protein: CASSPTTGELFF.

J is TRBJ2-3 and V is TRBV5-6; D is perhaps TRBD2 (5 bases). The V end lost 3 bases, the J end lost 3 bases, and 17 bases lay between the germline ends. This CDR3 spans 16 amino acids. CDR1 and CDR2 from the germline V gene are SGHDT and YYEEEE. For the CDR3, the DNA is TGTGCCAGCAGCTCGAGCGGTCCTCAGGATACAGATACGCAGTATTTT. Residues: CASSSSGPQDTDTQYF.

The genes are TRBV11-3 and TRBJ2-1; 8 bases line up with TRBD2. Germline trimming cut 2 bases from V and 4 bases from J; bases unmatched to any gene: 10. Per germline, CDR1 SGHNT and CDR2 YENEEA. This CDR3 is 17 amino acids long. CDR3: CASSLPSREVLYNEQFF. For the CDR3, the DNA is TGTGCCAGCAGCTTACCATCGCGGGAGGTGTTATACAATGAGCAGTTCTTC.

The rearrangement links TRBV28 to TRBJ1-1; D ambiguous. Trimming pared 3 bases from V and 10 bases from J, leaving 21 bases between. The CDR3 runs to 15 residues. Germline V gives CDR1 MDHEN, CDR2 SYDVKM. The CDR3 DNA reads as TGTGCCAGCAGTTTTGCTGCATCAACCACTAGAACAGCTTTCTTT. This translates into CASSFAASTTRTAFF.

The rearrangement joins TRBV6-2 or TRBV6-3 to TRBJ2-1; 16 bases agree with TRBD2. V shed 1 base and J 2 bases; nucleotides not matched to a gene: 5. The germline V gene encodes CDR1 MNHEY and CDR2 SVGEGT. The CDR3 totals 19 residues. The CDR3 is CASSYFGTSGGAPYNEQFF. CDR3 in DNA: TGTGCCAGCAGTTACTTCGGGACTAGCGGGGGGGCCCCCTACAATGAGCAGTTCTTC.

This sequence joins TRBV28 and TRBJ2-7; no clear D. The V gene lost 1 base and the J gene lost 3 bases, with 10 bases spanning the gap. In germline, CDR1 is MDHEN, CDR2 SYDVKM. CDR3 length equals 14 residues. The DNA of the CDR3 is TGTGCCAGCAGTTTATCGCCCACGGGCTACGAGCAGTACTTC. This sequence encodes CASSLSPTGYEQYF.

The V call is TRBV2, the J call TRBJ1-6; D is ambiguous. Germline loops: CDR1 SNHLY, CDR2 FYNNEI. Between the trimmed V and J ends, which lost 1 base and 7 bases, there was a span of 5 bases. This CDR3 contains 13 residues. CDR3 amino acids: CASSEDTNSPLHF. The DNA for the CDR3 is TGTGCCAGCAGTGAAGACACCAATTCACCCCTCCACTTT.

This clone was counted once. J is TRBJ1-1 and V is TRBV2; TRBD1 is a possible D gene (6 bases). The V end lost 5 bases, the J end lost 1 base, and 11 bases lay between the germline ends. CDR3 size: 14 residues. The germline V gene has CDR1 SNHLY and CDR2 FYNNEI. CDR3 sequence (DNA): TGTGCCAGCAGTAGTCTGACAGGGAACACTGAAGCTTTCTTT. As protein: CASSSLTGNTEAFF.

The chain couples TRBV3-1 (or the pseudogene TRBV3-2) to TRBJ2-4; maybe TRBD2 (5 bases). In germline, CDR1 is LGHDT, CDR2 YNNKEL (reference sequence). Trimming removed 4 bases from V and 0 bases from J, with 16 bases in between. The CDR3 runs 17 residues. For the CDR3, the DNA is TGTGCCAGCAGCCTTAGAAGCGGCGGGCTAGCCAAAAACATTCAGTACTTC. This translates into CASSLRSGGLAKNIQYF.

The CDR3 nucleotides are TGTGCCAGCAGCCAAGGGGAGAGGCGGCCCCAGCATTTT. Encoded protein: CASSQGERRPQHF. The V call is TRBV4-2, the J call TRBJ1-5; D is unclear. The CDR3 contains 13 residues. Germline V lookup: CDR1 LGHNA, CDR2 YNFKEQ. V lost 1 base and J lost 9, with 10 bases in between.

V is TRBV5-6 and J is TRBJ2-5, with TRBD2 matching over 7 bases. V lost 4 bases to trimming and J lost 4 bases; unmatched junction nucleotides: 10. CDR1 SGHDT and CDR2 YYEEEE come from the germline V gene. This CDR3 spans 15 amino acids. CDR3 loop: CASSVGTTGAETQYF. As DNA, the CDR3 is TGTGCCAGCAGCGTGGGGACTACTGGTGCAGAGACCCAGTACTTC.

The genes are TRBV9 and TRBJ1-1; D gene ambiguous. The V end lost 0 bases, the J end lost 6 bases, and 21 bases lay between the germline ends. The CDR3 totals 17 residues. Germline V gene sequence: CDR1 SGDLS, CDR2 YYNGEE. The CDR3 coding sequence is TGTGCCAGCAGCGTAGCTACTGAGGGCCCAATCAAACCTGAAGCTTTCTTT. Protein: CASSVATEGPIKPEAFF.